A selection of T cell receptor beta chains follows, all from one sample in a study of blood T cell repertoires in COVID-19. The assay was immunoSEQ multiplex PCR, and TCRdb's table has in-frame clones only and misses some. Of around 200,000 clones listed, roughly 90% were seen once; the top ten hold 2.2%. The sample taken for sequencing was peripheral blood. The receptors derive from a woman aged 45 to 65 with acute or convalescent COVID-19. The conserved cysteine and the conserved F or W are not part of the CDR3 here.

j_call: TRBJ1-5
v_call: TRBV29-1
cdr3_aa: SVRAGGLGQPQH

j_call: TRBJ1-6
v_call: TRBV5-1
cdr3_aa: ASSLAGDNINSPLH

j_call: TRBJ2-7
v_call: TRBV5-6
cdr3_aa: ASSWGQGPVRDEQY

j_call: TRBJ1-5
v_call: TRBV6-1
cdr3_aa: ASSESGMSNQPQH

j_call: TRBJ2-7
v_call: TRBV28
cdr3_aa: ASSTLPDTYEQY

j_call: TRBJ2-7
v_call: TRBV19
cdr3_aa: ASSMEGASYEQY

j_call: TRBJ2-7
v_call: TRBV3-1/TRBV3-2
cdr3_aa: ASSHRGGFEQY

j_call: TRBJ2-5
v_call: TRBV11-3
cdr3_aa: ASSLRPVITGETQY

j_call: TRBJ1-1
v_call: TRBV6-5
cdr3_aa: ATQPGQGSNTEAF

j_call: TRBJ2-1
v_call: TRBV3-1/TRBV3-2
cdr3_aa: ASSHGGLERAKGYNEQF

j_call: TRBJ2-7
v_call: TRBV4-1
cdr3_aa: ASSIPGTGSYEQY

j_call: TRBJ2-7
v_call: TRBV3-1/TRBV3-2
cdr3_aa: ASSQSSDPAGEQY

j_call: TRBJ1-5
v_call: TRBV19
cdr3_aa: ASSPGLKGNQPQH

j_call: TRBJ1-1
v_call: TRBV3-1/TRBV3-2
cdr3_aa: ASSQGHGGIPAF

j_call: TRBJ2-3
v_call: TRBV5-4
cdr3_aa: ASSSGLAGSTDTQY

j_call: TRBJ1-4
v_call: TRBV18
cdr3_aa: ASSPRSGYNEKLF

j_call: TRBJ2-7
v_call: TRBV19
cdr3_aa: ASSILDTPYEQY

j_call: TRBJ2-1
v_call: TRBV3-1/TRBV3-2
cdr3_aa: ASSQAGLGLADYNEQF

j_call: TRBJ2-2
v_call: TRBV5-4
cdr3_aa: ASSPGLAGGTGELF

j_call: TRBJ2-7
v_call: TRBV7-2
cdr3_aa: ASSLGLLGEQY

j_call: TRBJ2-1
v_call: TRBV20-1
cdr3_aa: SASSLLAGSSYNEQF

j_call: TRBJ2-3
v_call: TRBV5-1
cdr3_aa: ASSLALTLDTQY

j_call: TRBJ2-5
v_call: TRBV7-2
cdr3_aa: ASSFSRGEGETQY

j_call: TRBJ2-7
v_call: TRBV3-1/TRBV3-2
cdr3_aa: ASSWQPGQTPHEQY

j_call: TRBJ2-7
v_call: TRBV19
cdr3_aa: ASSIVQGSTTYEQY

j_call: TRBJ2-1
v_call: TRBV3-1/TRBV3-2
cdr3_aa: ASSQDGLAGPNEQF

j_call: TRBJ1-1
v_call: TRBV24-1
cdr3_aa: ATSDFGGMNTEAF

j_call: TRBJ1-1
v_call: TRBV18
cdr3_aa: ASSPDRTNTEAF

j_call: TRBJ2-7
v_call: TRBV10-3
cdr3_aa: AISESTSGPGGEQY

j_call: TRBJ1-1
v_call: TRBV7-9
cdr3_aa: ASSGTGANTEAF

j_call: TRBJ1-3
v_call: TRBV7-2
cdr3_aa: ASSSDTGPGNTIY

j_call: TRBJ1-1
v_call: TRBV6-6
cdr3_aa: ASSRTENTEAF

j_call: TRBJ2-6
v_call: TRBV27
cdr3_aa: ASSFSPGPGQGLAGANVLT

j_call: TRBJ2-3
v_call: TRBV7-6
cdr3_aa: ASSQAGGGDTQY

j_call: TRBJ1-4
v_call: TRBV2
cdr3_aa: ASIRFRGATNEKLF

j_call: TRBJ1-2
v_call: TRBV6-2/TRBV6-3
cdr3_aa: ASSINIIYGYT

j_call: TRBJ2-3
v_call: TRBV9
cdr3_aa: ASSAKGDTQY

j_call: TRBJ1-5
v_call: TRBV30
cdr3_aa: AWSPVGQPQH

j_call: TRBJ1-6
v_call: TRBV12-3/TRBV12-4
cdr3_aa: ASSPTRGKPLH

j_call: TRBJ2-7
v_call: TRBV6-5
cdr3_aa: ASSYSSQRAPLEQY

j_call: TRBJ2-2
v_call: TRBV18
cdr3_aa: ASSPPGMNTGELF

j_call: TRBJ2-3
v_call: TRBV12-3/TRBV12-4
cdr3_aa: ASSLGTREY

j_call: TRBJ2-2
v_call: TRBV3-1/TRBV3-2
cdr3_aa: ASSQGPKGGPMTTGELF

j_call: TRBJ1-5
v_call: TRBV19
cdr3_aa: ASRTLEEGGGEPQH

j_call: TRBJ1-2
v_call: TRBV19
cdr3_aa: ASTPGQGATLYGYT

j_call: TRBJ2-5
v_call: TRBV9
cdr3_aa: ASARGVVETQY

j_call: TRBJ1-6
v_call: TRBV6-5
cdr3_aa: ASKGGDRNSPLH

j_call: TRBJ2-1
v_call: TRBV9
cdr3_aa: ASSVSDRVRLAYNEQF

j_call: TRBJ1-5
v_call: TRBV4-1
cdr3_aa: ASSPSGGQPQH

j_call: TRBJ2-1
v_call: TRBV6-4
cdr3_aa: ASSDFWAGLTLSYNEQF

j_call: TRBJ2-5
v_call: TRBV12-5
cdr3_aa: ASGAGTAQETQY